This T cell receptor beta chain was profiled in a study of response to subunit inactivated influenza vaccine. TCRdb re-analysed the RT-PCR reads in MiXCR, keeping a single row per CDR3 protein. The table includes roughly 160,000 distinct CDR3 sequences, around a tenth detected once. This CDR3 has 16 residues. V was trimmed by 5 bases and J by 6 bases, leaving 19 bases between them. Study-wide results and limits: T cells newly recruited by each seasonal influenza vaccination are few, the authors suggested.

By share, this clonotype ranks as medium-sized (0.01 to 0.1%). No antigen is known for it. The material was CD8+ T cells sorted from PBMCs, obtained less than 30 months after vaccination. The gene calls are TRBV12-3 or TRBV12-4 and TRBJ2-2, with a tentative D call TRBD1 (6 bases). The receptor comes from a man aged 50 to 69 who received an inactivated influenza vaccine. CDR3 protein: CASSPRAVEGAGELFF. DNA for the CDR3: TGTGCCAGCAGTCCCCGCGCCGTAGAGGGGGCCGGGGAGCTGTTTTTT.